The entry below gives a single T cell receptor (beta chain) sequence along with its context. This clonotype was seen a handful of times. It has no known antigen specificity. No per-base quality is available; no much larger clone lies one base away. The method behind the library was 5' RACE. TCRdb records Illumina Genome Analyzer IIx as the sequencer. RNA-based TCR cDNA libraries were prepared by a previously described protocol with several modifications. Sample-specific barcodes were introduced on both ends of each TCR cDNA library during cDNA synthesis and amplification to prevent cross-contamination. In the paper's pipeline: Between about 95,000 and nearly 550,000 clonotypes were identified per individual, and about 2 to 3.6 million CDR3-containing reads were obtained per library. Reads with improper barcode index combinations were discarded, and clonesets were then built for each library with the MiTCR software. While assembling CDR3 clonotypes, MiTCR corrected PCR and sequencing errors and either filtered or rescued low-quality reads. Artificial out-of-frame clonotypes were removed by being mapped to in-frame sequences, with one indel in the CDR3 allowed. V and J gene usage similarity between donors was measured as Jensen-Shannon divergence divided by mean entropy. TCRdb took the public reads, trimmed them with fastp at Q25, ran MiXCR for clone calling and kept in-frame beta chains. When rows share a CDR3 protein, they turn into one entry using the most common DNA and genes. TCRdb's processing, not the study's, gives the V and J calls here. The sample table lists 350,000 to 450,000 distinct CDR3 sequences, under 30% of them with a count of one. Jointly, the top ten make up 5.5% to 7% of the sample.

The entry originates in a study of identical twins' blood T cells (dated by TCRdb to the early 2010s). Concerning the study at large: Around 50 million Illumina reads were obtained across approximately 12 libraries, comprising six alpha-chain and six beta-chain libraries. To assess how genetics influences repertoire formation, the study used next-generation sequencing to compare the TCR alpha and beta chain repertoires of three pairs of monozygous twins. Study-wide conclusions, independent of this receptor: Independent studies were stated to be required to validate the proposed role of the TCRalpha J segment in MHC recognition during thymic selection. Looking at the most abundant TCRbeta clonotypes, every donor had more CDR3 sequences in common with her twin than with unrelated donors. Twin pairs were reported to be markedly more alike in V gene usage than unrelated donors were, even when looking at non-selected out-of-frame TCRbeta clonotypes. Because the twins were reared together, environmental influences could not be excluded as an explanation for twin similarity. The number of shared CDR3 clonotypes between two donors was mainly determined by the product of their cloneset sizes, and twins did not clearly deviate from this trend.

Six healthy women forming three monozygous twin pairs were used as donors. All three twin pairs had been reared together and were thought likely to have met the same infectious agents and vaccines. TCR cDNA libraries were prepared from RNA that was isolated from peripheral blood mononuclear cells. In the germline V gene, CDR1 corresponds to ENHRY and CDR2 to SYGVKD. A distance of 11 bases separates the germline ends of V and J, which lose 8 bases and 4 bases respectively. Taken from cysteine to phenylalanine, the CDR3 has 13 residues. Just the 39-base CDR3 DNA is kept, in frame starting at base 1. Sequenced sample: PBMCs. The sequence was collected from a woman aged 18 to 49 in good health. The rearrangement combines TRBV10-3 with TRBJ2-2, with the D segment identity uncertain. CDR3 sequence: CAIDQRVTGELFF. The base sequence is TGTGCCATCGACCAGCGAGTCACCGGGGAGCTGTTTTTT.